The 30 T cell receptor beta chains reported below all come from one sample, sequenced in a study of Ad26.COV2.S vaccination and SARS-CoV-2 variants. Sequencing was performed with immunoSEQ multiplex PCR; in TCRdb, only in-frame clones are kept and a portion is missing. The sample shows hundreds of thousands of clones, about 90% of them seen only once. Treatment denoted: some 20 received Ad26.COV2.S at low or high dose, single or two shots; about 5 received placebo; per-sample allocation not given. Samples came from day 63 after the first vaccine or placebo injection. The specimen was peripheral blood, collected in a trial of Ad26.COV2.S vaccine versus placebo. The receptors come from a person between 18 and 59 years old who received the Ad26.COV2.S COVID-19 vaccine or a placebo.

The chain couples TRBV5-5 to TRBJ2-3; no reliable D call. Deletions cut 0 bases from V and 9 bases from J, with 11 bases between. From germline, CDR1 is SGHKS and CDR2 YYEKEE (reference sequence). CDR3 length equals 13 residues. CDR3 in DNA: TGTGCCAGCAGCTTGGTGGATTTCGGAACGCAGTATTTT. It yields the protein CASSLVDFGTQYF.

The chain links TRBV6-5 to TRBJ1-5; no definite D call. The V end was cut by 6 bases, the J end by 7 bases, with 7 bases between. Germline V gene sequence: CDR1 MNHEY, CDR2 SVGAGI. The CDR3 loop spans 11 amino acids. CDR3 DNA: TGTGCCAGCAGGGCCGGGCAGCCCCAGCATTTT. Translation gives CASRAGQPQHF.

J is TRBJ2-3 and V is TRBV30; TRBD2 aligns across 11 bases. V lost 1 base and J lost 0; bases outside the gene matches: 9. The germline gives CDR1 GTSNPN, CDR2 SVGIG (reference sequence). This CDR3 comprises 18 residues. CDR3 bases: TGTGCCTGGAGTGGGGGACTAGCGGAGAATCCTAGCACAGATACGCAGTATTTT. Protein sequence: CAWSGGLAENPSTDTQYF.

The rearrangement uses TRBV7-6 and TRBJ2-4; 8 nucleotides align to TRBD1. CDR3 size: 14 residues. Per germline, CDR1 SGHVS and CDR2 FNYEAQ. The trim removed 4 bases at V and 8 bases at J, leaving 7 bases unmatched. The CDR3 sequence is CASSYATGDDIQYF. The CDR3 DNA is TGTGCCAGCAGCTATGCGACAGGGGACGACATTCAGTACTTC.

The rearrangement uses TRBV4-1 and TRBJ2-1; D call uncertain. Germline V gives CDR1 MGHRA, CDR2 YSYEKL. Between the trimmed V and J ends, which lost 10 bases and 9 bases, there was a span of 22 bases. The CDR3 is made up of 14 amino acids. CDR3 DNA sequence: TGCGCCACCTCACTGAGCGTTAAATCTGGTGAGCAGTTCTTC. Translated: CATSLSVKSGEQFF.

This chain links TRBV30 with TRBJ2-4; no firm D call. Trimming pared 0 bases from V and 7 bases from J, leaving 7 bases between. The germline CDR1 and CDR2 sequences are GTSNPN and SVGIG (reference sequence). The CDR3 spans 12 residues. This CDR3 reads CAWSVPTNIQYF. Here the CDR3 DNA reads TGTGCCTGGAGTGTACCTACGAACATTCAGTACTTC. The full variable domain, with the rest looked up from reference TRBV30 and TRBJ2-4, is SQTIHQWPATLVQPVGSPLSLECTVEGTSNPNLYWYRQAAGRGLQLLFYSVGIGQISSEVPQNLSASRPQDRQFILSSKKLLLSDSGFYLCAWSVPTNIQYFGAGTRLSVL.

The chain joins TRBV9 to TRBJ1-5, with a weak D call TRBD1 (5 bases). V dropped 3 bases and J dropped 0 bases, with 7 bases sitting between them. There are 14 residues in the CDR3. The germline V gene has CDR1 SGDLS and CDR2 YYNGEE. CDR3 residues: CASSDQGSNQPQHF. CDR3 bases: TGTGCCAGCAGCGATCAGGGTAGCAATCAGCCCCAGCATTTT.

The V and J genes are TRBV7-2 and TRBJ2-1; 8 nucleotides match TRBD2. Germline loops: CDR1 SGHTA, CDR2 FQGNSA. The V and J ends lost 7 bases and 4 bases, in that order; junction bases with no gene match: 6. The CDR3 covers 14 residues. This chain's CDR3 is CASKSGGLYNEQFF. Here the CDR3 DNA reads TGTGCCAGCAAATCGGGGGGGCTGTACAATGAGCAGTTCTTC. Supplemented by reference TRBV7-2 and TRBJ2-1, the full variable domain reads GAGVSQSPSNKVTEKGKDVELRCDPISGHTALYWYRQSLGQGLEFLIYFQGNSAPDKSGLPSDRFSAERTGGSVSTLTIQRTQQEDSAVYLCASKSGGLYNEQFFGPGTRLTVL.

The chain links TRBV6-6 to TRBJ1-1; D gene unclear. The length of the CDR3 is 13 residues. With 4 bases removed from V and 6 bases from J, the gap between germline ends came to 12 bases. The V gene's germline CDR1 is MNHNY and CDR2 SVGAGI (reference sequence). CDR3 sequence (DNA): TGTGCCAGCAGTTTCACCCAAACCCCTGAAGCTTTCTTT. This gives the protein CASSFTQTPEAFF.

The rearrangement uses TRBV6-5 and TRBJ1-2, with TRBD1 matching 7 bases. CDR1 is MNHEY, CDR2 SVGAGI, per germline. Trimming at V came to 5 bases and at J to 4 bases, leaving 10 bases not matched to a gene. The CDR3 length is 15 residues. CDR3 amino acids: CASSTTGNTLYGYTF. The CDR3 nucleotides read TGTGCCAGCAGTACGACAGGGAATACTCTCTATGGCTACACCTTC.

This clone has a single count. The V gene is TRBV27, the J gene TRBJ2-7; D is perhaps TRBD1 or TRBD2 (5 bases each). V lost 6 bases to trimming and J lost 4 bases, with 16 bases between them. CDR1 is MNHEY and CDR2 is SMNVEV in the germline V gene (reference sequence). The CDR3 has 14 residues. CDR3 in amino acids: CASRRWDLVYEQYF. DNA for the CDR3: TGTGCCAGCAGGAGATGGGACCTCGTTTACGAGCAGTACTTC.

The chain couples TRBV30 to TRBJ1-1; D unresolved. Germline lookup yields CDR1 GTSNPN and CDR2 SVGIG (reference sequence). CDR3 length equals 11 residues. The V gene lost 3 bases and the J gene lost 8 bases, with 10 bases spanning the gap. CDR3 DNA sequence: TGTGCCTGGAGCCCCCGAAGAGAAGCTTTCTTT. This codes for CAWSPRREAFF. Supplemented by reference TRBV30 and TRBJ1-1, the full variable domain reads SQTIHQWPATLVQPVGSPLSLECTVEGTSNPNLYWYRQAAGRGLQLLFYSVGIGQISSEVPQNLSASRPQDRQFILSSKKLLLSDSGFYLCAWSPRREAFFGQGTRLTVV.

This sequence joins TRBV19 and TRBJ2-2, with 8 bases that match TRBD2. CDR3 length equals 14 residues. V trimming: 7 bases; J trimming: 2 bases; junction bases outside the gene matches: 3. The V gene's germline CDR1 is LNHDA and CDR2 SQIVND (reference sequence). The CDR3 protein is CASKLAENTGELFF. Here the CDR3 DNA reads TGTGCCAGTAAACTAGCGGAAAACACCGGGGAGCTGTTTTTT. Full variable domain (rest looked up from reference TRBV19 and TRBJ2-2): DGGITQSPKYLFRKEGQNVTLSCEQNLNHDAMYWYRQDPGQGLRLIYYSQIVNDFQKGDIAEGYSVSREKKESFPLTVTSAQKNPTAFYLCASKLAENTGELFFGEGSRLTVL.

The V gene is TRBV5-4, the J gene TRBJ2-5; D unresolved. Germline V gene lookup returns CDR1 SGHNT and CDR2 YYREEE (reference sequence). The CDR3 runs 12 residues. V lost 2 bases and J 4 bases, leaving 6 bases between the germline ends. The CDR3 DNA is TGTGCCAGCAGCTTTTACGTAGAGACCCAGTACTTC. Translation gives CASSFYVETQYF.

This rearrangement joins TRBV10-3 to TRBJ2-1; 10 positions match TRBD2. The CDR3 has 16 amino acids. V lost 7 bases and J lost 0; bases outside the gene matches: 6. Germline CDR1 ENHRY, CDR2 SYGVKD. For the CDR3, the DNA is TGTGCCATCAACGAAGCGGGAGGGAGCTCCTACAATGAGCAGTTCTTC. Residues: CAINEAGGSSYNEQFF.

With regard to this clone: Other DNA variants within this sample encode the same CDR3. This chain links TRBV9 with TRBJ1-5; D ambiguous. The V gene's germline CDR1 is SGDLS and CDR2 YYNGEE. V lost 2 bases, J lost 4 bases, and 7 bases lay in between. CDR3 length equals 13 residues. The CDR3: CASSVDLNQPQHF. For the CDR3, the DNA is TGTGCCAGCAGCGTTGATCTTAATCAGCCCCAGCATTTT.

CDR3 in amino acids: CASNLDGSSYNEQFF. CDR3 coding DNA: TGTGCCAGCAATCTTGACGGGAGCTCCTACAATGAGCAGTTCTTC. The chain couples TRBV6-6 to TRBJ2-1, with a weak D call TRBD2 (6 bases). Germline V lookup: CDR1 MNHNY, CDR2 SVGAGI (reference sequence). Between the trimmed V and J ends, which lost 7 bases and 0 bases, there was a span of 13 bases. The CDR3 sequence is 15 residues long.

The chain links TRBV7-9 to TRBJ2-7, with a tentative D call TRBD2 (6 bases). V lost 2 bases to trimming and J lost 0 bases, with 11 bases between them. The CDR3 extends over 15 amino acids. Germline V gives CDR1 SEHNR, CDR2 FQNEAQ (reference sequence). The CDR3 reads CASSLFSGSSYEQYF. The CDR3 nucleotides are TGTGCCAGCAGCTTATTTAGCGGTAGCTCCTACGAGCAGTACTTC.

The J gene is TRBJ2-7, the V gene TRBV9, with D possibly being TRBD1 (6 bases). Germline lookup yields CDR1 SGDLS and CDR2 YYNGEE. The CDR3 consists of 12 residues. Trimming stripped 4 bases from V and 5 bases from J, with 10 bases between. CDR3 loop: CASSYRDDEQYF. As DNA, the CDR3 is TGTGCCAGCAGCTACAGGGATGACGAGCAGTACTTC.

The chain links TRBV4-2 to TRBJ2-2, with 11 nucleotides matching TRBD2. V was clipped by 3 bases and J by 1 base; unmatched bases: 4. The CDR3 covers 17 residues. Germline V gene data show CDR1 as LGHNA and CDR2 as YNFKEQ. In DNA form, the CDR3 reads TGTGCCAGCAGCCAGGGCGGACTAGCGGGGAACACCGGGGAGCTGTTTTTT. This codes for CASSQGGLAGNTGELFF.

This CDR3 reads CAWDRGLGGELFF. Here the CDR3 DNA reads TGTGCCTGGGACAGGGGGCTTGGCGGGGAGCTGTTTTTT. This chain joins TRBV30 and TRBJ2-2, with 10 positions matching TRBD1. This CDR3 has 13 residues. After removal of 5 bases from V and 7 bases from J, the junction contained 4 bases not matched to a gene. Germline V gene sequence: CDR1 GTSNPN, CDR2 SVGIG (reference sequence).

The gene calls are TRBV19 and TRBJ2-1; 9 bases are a match to TRBD2. The CDR3 contains 14 residues. Trimming took 1 base from V and 6 from J; bases not matched to a gene: 1. Looked up from germline, CDR1 is LNHDA and CDR2 is SQIVND (reference sequence). The CDR3 sequence is CASSIGTSVNEQFF. CDR3 DNA: TGTGCCAGTAGTATAGGGACTAGCGTCAATGAGCAGTTCTTC.

The chain is built from TRBV9 and TRBJ1-2; D not resolved. The CDR3 runs to 12 residues. V lost 2 bases, J lost 7 bases, and 9 bases lay in between. Per germline, CDR1 SGDLS and CDR2 YYNGEE. Written as DNA, the CDR3 is TGTGCCAGCAGCGTCCAAGCGGGTGGCTACACCTTC. This gives the protein CASSVQAGGYTF.

The V call is TRBV27, the J call TRBJ2-5; 13 bases are a match to TRBD2. V dropped 8 bases and J dropped 4; count of bases not matched to a gene: 4. This CDR3 is 14 amino acids long. CDR1 and CDR2 (germline): MNHEY, SMNVEV (reference sequence). The CDR3 nucleotides read TGTGCCAGCCGGACTAGCGGGGGACCAGAGACCCAGTACTTC. Protein product: CASRTSGGPETQYF.

The rearrangement joins TRBV7-9 to TRBJ2-3; 7 bases match TRBD1. Germline CDR1 SEHNR, CDR2 FQNEAQ (reference sequence). J was trimmed by 2 bases and V by 3 bases; bases with no gene match: 2. This CDR3 region has 14 residues. CDR3 DNA: TGTGCCAGCAGCTTCGGACAGGCCACAGATACGCAGTATTTT. Translation gives CASSFGQATDTQYF.

J is TRBJ2-7 and V is TRBV4-3; D gene uncertain. Trimming pared 0 bases from V and 2 bases from J, leaving 11 bases between. Per the germline V gene, CDR1 is LGHNA and CDR2 is YSLEER. This CDR3 is 15 amino acids long. CDR3 residues: CASSQDWALTYEQYF. CDR3 in DNA: TGCGCCAGCAGCCAAGATTGGGCCCTCACCTACGAGCAGTACTTC.

This chain links TRBV5-1 with TRBJ2-3; a weak D match, TRBD2 (7 bases). Trimming removed 3 bases at V and 0 bases at J, with 14 bases between. The CDR3 sequence is 16 residues long. Germline V gene lookup returns CDR1 SGHRS and CDR2 YFSETQ. The CDR3 sequence is CASSSGASGSTDTQYF. The CDR3 nucleotides are TGCGCCAGCAGCTCAGGGGCTAGCGGTAGCACAGATACGCAGTATTTT.

This clone appeared a single time. This chain joins TRBV10-2 and TRBJ2-4; tentatively, D is TRBD2 (6 bases). Trimming took off 10 bases at V and 0 bases at J, with 13 bases between the two ends. Germline-derived CDR1 and CDR2 are WSHSY and SAAADI. The CDR3 sequence is 14 residues long. The CDR3 spells CATSGEAAKNIQYF. The CDR3 nucleotides are TGCGCCACCTCGGGGGAAGCAGCCAAAAACATTCAGTACTTC.

The CDR3 DNA reads TGTGCCAGCAGCCTCGGACAGTTCTACGAGCAGTACTTC. It yields the protein CASSLGQFYEQYF. The gene calls are TRBV5-8 and TRBJ2-7, with D tentatively TRBD1 (6 bases). The ends were cut back, 4 bases at V and 3 bases at J, with 11 bases in the middle. The CDR3 is 13 residues long. Germline V gives CDR1 SGHTS, CDR2 YDEGEE. Variable domain in full (rest from reference TRBV5-8 and TRBJ2-7): EAGVTQSPTHLIKTRGQQATLRCSPISGHTSVYWYQQALGLGLQFLLWYDEGEERNRGNFPPRFSGRQFPNYSSELNVNALELEDSALYLCASSLGQFYEQYFGPGTRLTVT.

This chain joins TRBV5-1 and TRBJ1-1; D perhaps matches TRBD1 (6 bases). There are 17 residues in the CDR3. Trimming left V 0 bases short and J 1 base short, with 16 bases between. Germline V lookup: CDR1 SGHRS, CDR2 YFSETQ. For the CDR3, the DNA is TGCGCCAGCAGCTTGGTTGGGGGCTCCATTGCGAACACTGAAGCTTTCTTT. Its translation is CASSLVGGSIANTEAFF.